The present T cell receptor beta chain was sequenced within a study of blood T cell repertoires in COVID-19. In the study overall: PBMCs, B-cell-depleted T cells, or T cells provided the cDNA or gDNA that made up the material.

Cohort placement rested on clinical history that participants reported themselves. Germline V gene lookup returns CDR1 WNHNN and CDR2 SYGVQD (reference sequence). V lost 4 bases, J lost 2 bases, and 10 bases lay in between. This CDR3 comprises 14 residues. This clone turned up a few times. The same CDR3 also results from other DNA sequences found in this sample. Under the authors' procedure: Nucleated cell counts were estimated from reference gene primer amplification. Sequencing was performed with immunoSEQ multiplex PCR; in TCRdb, only in-frame clones are kept and a portion is missing. That table furnishes V, J and clone size, whereas the DNA furnished D and trimming. The table lists about 160,000 clones, roughly 87% of them singletons.

This TCR derives from a woman aged 40 to 50 who had been exposed to COVID-19. Material for sequencing was PBMCs or T cells enriched from blood (not recorded which). The genes are TRBV10-1 and TRBJ2-3, with D possibly being TRBD2 (7 bases). CDR3 coding DNA: TGCGCCAGCAGTGGCGGGGGCCCCACAGATACGCAGTATTTT. It translates to CASSGGGPTDTQYF.